The present TCR beta chain was sequenced within a study of type 1 regulatory T cells. Turning to the study itself: An in vitro protocol generated T-allo10, a Tr1-enriched, alloantigen-specific CD4 T cell product. Whole-study findings and limits: Compared with non-type 1 regulatory T cells, type 1 regulatory T cells showed a more restricted TCR repertoire.

V lost 6 bases to trimming and J lost 2 bases, with 14 bases between them. The CDR3 is 15 residues long. Germline V gives CDR1 LGHNT, CDR2 FRNRAP. TCRdb re-analysed the reads in MiXCR, keeping a single row per CDR3 protein. The data hold several thousand distinct CDR3 sequences, with roughly 24% observed a single time. In its sample, this clonotype ranks as medium-sized (0.01 to 0.1%). Its target is unknown. Sequences were obtained from cultured type 1 regulatory T (Tr1) cells, either the whole culture or a sorted fraction (not recorded which). The receptor was isolated from a human donor in good health. The rearrangement links TRBV12-5 to TRBJ2-1; TRBD2 might be the D (6 bases). This CDR3 reads CASGTAGSPYNEQFF. In DNA form, the CDR3 reads TGTGCTAGTGGGACAGCGGGTTCCCCCTACAATGAGCAGTTCTTC.